The entry below gives a single T cell receptor (beta chain) sequence along with its context. Expressed TCRB transcripts got sequenced, as all isolated RNA was reverse transcribed. Here immunoSEQ multiplex PCR was the method, and the copy in TCRdb shows in-frame clones only, minus some. The repertoire has fewer than 500,000 clones, approximately 14% of them found once; the top ten carry roughly 0.036%. These data are taken from a study of beta chain features in type 1 diabetes. CDR1 and CDR2 from the germline V gene are SEHNR and FQNEAQ (reference sequence). This CDR3 is 16 amino acids long. The ends were cut back, 5 bases at V and 0 bases at J, with 15 bases in the middle. CD45RO/CCR7/CD25/CD127/CD95/CD27 staining was used to isolate CD4+ naive, central memory, regulatory and stem cell-like memory cells by sorting.

The TCR comes from a man between 25 and 39 years old in good health. The chain uses TRBV7-9 and TRBJ2-3, with D hard to call. The specimen sequenced was naive CD4+ T cells from blood. This CDR3 is CASSRPWSESTDTQYF. The CDR3 nucleotides read TGTGCCAGCAGCCGACCTTGGTCCGAGAGCACAGATACGCAGTATTTT.